The present T cell receptor beta chain was sequenced within a study of OX40 agonist ivuxolimab in advanced cancers. Assay used: immunoSEQ multiplex PCR; TCRdb lists only in-frame clones, some missing. The data hold 90,000 to 100,000 clones, with around nine tenths observed a single time. Trimming left V 7 bases short and J 0 bases short, with 15 bases between. CDR1 and CDR2 from the germline V gene are LNHDA and SQIVND (reference sequence). This CDR3 is 15 amino acids long. The sequencing used CD4+ or CD8+ T cells sorted from blood, collected in a trial of the OX40 agonist ivuxolimab. This receptor was taken from an adult with an advanced solid tumor such as melanoma, head and neck, liver or kidney cancer. The chain links TRBV19 to TRBJ1-2; D remains ambiguous. The CDR3 spells CASTVQTYANYGYTF. CDR3 DNA sequence: TGTGCCAGTACGGTGCAGACCTATGCTAACTATGGCTACACCTTC.